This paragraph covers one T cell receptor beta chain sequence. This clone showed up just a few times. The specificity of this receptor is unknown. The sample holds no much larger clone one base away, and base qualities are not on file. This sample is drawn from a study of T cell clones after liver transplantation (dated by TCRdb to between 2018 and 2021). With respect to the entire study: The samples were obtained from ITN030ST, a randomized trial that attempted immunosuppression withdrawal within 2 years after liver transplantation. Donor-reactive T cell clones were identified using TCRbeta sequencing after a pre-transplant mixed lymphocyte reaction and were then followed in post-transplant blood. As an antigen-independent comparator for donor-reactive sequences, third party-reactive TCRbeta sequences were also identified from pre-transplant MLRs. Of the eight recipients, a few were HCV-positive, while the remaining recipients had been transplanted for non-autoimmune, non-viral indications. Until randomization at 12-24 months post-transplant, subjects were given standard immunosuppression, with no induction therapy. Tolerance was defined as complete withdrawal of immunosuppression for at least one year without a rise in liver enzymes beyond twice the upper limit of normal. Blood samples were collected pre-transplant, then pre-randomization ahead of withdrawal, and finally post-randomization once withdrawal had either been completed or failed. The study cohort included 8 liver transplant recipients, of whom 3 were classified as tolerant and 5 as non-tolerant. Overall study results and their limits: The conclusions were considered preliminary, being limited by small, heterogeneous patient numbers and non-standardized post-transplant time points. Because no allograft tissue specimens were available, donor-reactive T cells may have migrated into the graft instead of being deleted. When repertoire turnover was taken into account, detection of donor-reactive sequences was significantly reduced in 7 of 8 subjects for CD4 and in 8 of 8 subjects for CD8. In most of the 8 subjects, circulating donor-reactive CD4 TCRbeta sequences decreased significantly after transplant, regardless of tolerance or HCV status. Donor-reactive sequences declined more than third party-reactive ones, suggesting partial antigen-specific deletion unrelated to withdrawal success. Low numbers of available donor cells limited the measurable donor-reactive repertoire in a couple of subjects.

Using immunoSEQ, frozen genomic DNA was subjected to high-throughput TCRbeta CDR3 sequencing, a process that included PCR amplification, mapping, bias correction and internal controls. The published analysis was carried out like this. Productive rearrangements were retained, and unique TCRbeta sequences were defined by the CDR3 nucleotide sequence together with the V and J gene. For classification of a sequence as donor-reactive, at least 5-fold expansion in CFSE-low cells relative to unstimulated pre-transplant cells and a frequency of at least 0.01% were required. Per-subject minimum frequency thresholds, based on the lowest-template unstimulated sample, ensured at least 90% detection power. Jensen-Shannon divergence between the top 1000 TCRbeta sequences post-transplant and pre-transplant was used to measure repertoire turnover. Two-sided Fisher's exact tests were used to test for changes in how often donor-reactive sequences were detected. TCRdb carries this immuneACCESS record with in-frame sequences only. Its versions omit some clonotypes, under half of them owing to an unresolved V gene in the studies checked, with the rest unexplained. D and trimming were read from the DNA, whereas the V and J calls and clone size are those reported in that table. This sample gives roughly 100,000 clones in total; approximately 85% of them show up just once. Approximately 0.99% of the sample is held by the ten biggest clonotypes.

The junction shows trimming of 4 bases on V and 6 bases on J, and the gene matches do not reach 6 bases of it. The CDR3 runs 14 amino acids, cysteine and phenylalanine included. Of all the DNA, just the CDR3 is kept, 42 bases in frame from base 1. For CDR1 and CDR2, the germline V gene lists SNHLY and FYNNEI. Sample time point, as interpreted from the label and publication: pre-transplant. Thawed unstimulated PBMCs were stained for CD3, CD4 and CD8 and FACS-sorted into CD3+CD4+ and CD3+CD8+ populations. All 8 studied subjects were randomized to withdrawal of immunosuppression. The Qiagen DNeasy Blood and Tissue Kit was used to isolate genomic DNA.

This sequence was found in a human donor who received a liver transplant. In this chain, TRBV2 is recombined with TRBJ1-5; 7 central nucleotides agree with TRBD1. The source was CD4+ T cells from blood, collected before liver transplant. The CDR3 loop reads CASSAPQGSQPQHF. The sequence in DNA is TGTGCCAGCAGTGCACCACAGGGGAGTCAGCCCCAGCATTTT.